The 32 T cell receptor beta chains given below trace back to one sample, sequenced in a study of T cell responses to AZD1222 COVID-19 vaccine listed by TCRdb under 2021. The library was made by the immunoSEQ multiplex PCR assay. This is the immuneACCESS table as TCRdb keeps it, with only in-frame sequences that have V and J called. A part of the clones is gone; compared with another copy, unresolved V genes explain less than half, and the rest is unexplained. Here the sample has 90,000 to 150,000 clones; more than 80% occur a single time. The ten largest account for 5.4% of the sample. The time point label, as the study defines it: baseline before first vaccination. The sample was peripheral blood, taken on day 0 of AZD1222 vaccination. These receptors were obtained from an adult in good health.

The chain employs TRBV13 and TRBJ2-2, with D possibly called TRBD1 or TRBD2 (5 bases each). The CDR3 spans 14 residues. V lost 5 bases to trimming and J lost 1 base, with 8 bases between them. CDR1 and CDR2 from the germline V gene are PRHDT and FYEKMQ (reference sequence). CDR3 sequence: CASSEGRNTGELFF. The CDR3 DNA reads as TGTGCCAGCAGCGAGGGACGGAACACCGGGGAGCTGTTTTTT.

This chain joins TRBV7-8 and TRBJ2-2, with D hard to call. From germline, CDR1 is SGHVS and CDR2 FQNEAQ. V was trimmed by 8 bases and J by 9 bases, leaving 19 bases between them. The CDR3 length is 14 residues. CDR3 coding DNA: TGTGCCAGCGGGAAACAGAGCTTAAGCCGGGAGCTGTTTTTT. It is translated as CASGKQSLSRELFF.

The CDR3 DNA sequence: TGCAGCATATACAGAAGCTACGAGCAGTACTTC. The encoded protein is CSIYRSYEQYF. V is TRBV20-1 and J is TRBJ2-7; D is unresolved. The V gene's germline CDR1 is DFQATT and CDR2 SNEGSKA (reference sequence). The CDR3 loop spans 11 amino acids.

In DNA, the CDR3 is TGTGCCAGCAGGGCAACCAATCAGCCCCAGCATTTT. This codes for CASRATNQPQHF. This chain uses TRBV12-3 or TRBV12-4 with TRBJ1-5; D remains unclear. The CDR3 totals 12 residues. Trimming left V 6 bases short and J 3 bases short, with 6 bases between.

The chain carries TRBV18 and TRBJ1-5; TRBD1 might be the D (5 bases). This CDR3 has 15 amino acids. Germline V CDR1 and CDR2: KGHSH, LQKENI. The V gene lost 5 bases and the J gene lost 5 bases, with 16 bases spanning the gap. CDR3: CASSGLWGVDQPQHF. DNA of the CDR3: TGTGCCAGCTCAGGGTTATGGGGGGTTGATCAGCCCCAGCATTTT.

This clone was counted only a few times. This specimen includes other DNA sequences encoding the same CDR3. The gene calls are TRBV5-6 and TRBJ2-7, with no clear D. The V end was cut by 4 bases, the J end by 3 bases, with 11 bases between. CDR1 and CDR2 (germline): SGHDT, YYEEEE. This CDR3 is 13 amino acids long. As DNA, the CDR3 is TGTGCCAGCAGCCTTGGACGTGACTACGAGCAGTACTTC. It yields the protein CASSLGRDYEQYF.

The chain combines TRBV9 with TRBJ2-4; D remains unclear. The CDR3 consists of 17 residues. Germline CDR1 SGDLS, CDR2 YYNGEE. The germline V and J ends were trimmed by 4 bases and 0 bases, with 17 bases remaining between them. The DNA of the CDR3 is TGTGCCAGCAGCTCCCGTACTGGAAAAGTAGCCAAAAACATTCAGTACTTC. This encodes CASSSRTGKVAKNIQYF.

The chain carries TRBV28 and TRBJ1-5; the D gene is possibly TRBD1 (5 bases). In germline, CDR1 is MDHEN, CDR2 SYDVKM. CDR3 length equals 12 residues. V lost 6 bases and J 8 bases, leaving 11 bases between the germline ends. CDR3 residues: CASRAGPEPQHF. The CDR3 DNA follows: TGTGCCAGCAGGGCAGGGCCGGAGCCCCAGCATTTT.

The chain links TRBV2 to TRBJ1-5; D may be TRBD1 (5 bases). This CDR3 has 14 amino acids. Per the germline V gene, CDR1 is SNHLY and CDR2 is FYNNEI. V lost 10 bases, J lost 0 bases, and 13 bases lay in between. The CDR3: CAISAGTSNQPQHF. The CDR3 DNA follows: TGTGCCATCTCAGCTGGGACTAGCAATCAGCCCCAGCATTTT.

The V and J genes are TRBV19 and TRBJ1-4, with TRBD1 matching over 8 bases. CDR3 size: 14 residues. Germline CDR1 and CDR2: LNHDA and SQIVND (reference sequence). V dropped 6 bases and J dropped 7; count of bases not matched to a gene: 7. This CDR3 reads CASRRQGTGEKLFF. The CDR3 DNA follows: TGTGCCAGTAGACGACAGGGGACGGGTGAAAAACTGTTTTTT.

The chain joins TRBV28 to TRBJ2-1, with unresolved D. Deletions cut 3 bases from V and 4 bases from J, with 10 bases between. In germline, CDR1 is MDHEN, CDR2 SYDVKM. This CDR3 has 14 residues. CDR3 sequence (DNA): TGTGCCAGCAGTTTCCTAGATCCATACAATGAGCAGTTCTTC. Translation: CASSFLDPYNEQFF. Drawing the rest from reference TRBV28 and TRBJ2-1, the complete variable domain is DVKVTQSSRYLVKRTGEKVFLECVQDMDHENMFWYRQDPGLGLRLIYFSYDVKMKEKGDIPEGYSVSREKKERFSLILESASTNQTSMYLCASSFLDPYNEQFFGPGTRLTVL.

The chain employs TRBV7-3 and TRBJ1-1, with 9 bases lining up with TRBD1. Germline lookup yields CDR1 SGHTA and CDR2 FQGTGA. Trimming cost V 2 bases and J 2 bases; bases outside gene matches: 6. CDR3 length: 16 residues. The CDR3 region has the DNA TGTGCCAGCAGCTTATTCGGGGGACAGGGAAACACTGAAGCTTTCTTT. As protein: CASSLFGGQGNTEAFF.

The chain recombines TRBV5-8 with TRBJ2-2, with D possibly being TRBD2 (5 bases). The CDR3 contains 13 residues. With 4 bases removed from V and 5 bases from J, the gap between germline ends came to 9 bases. Germline V gene sequence: CDR1 SGHTS, CDR2 YDEGEE. DNA for the CDR3: TGTGCCAGCAGCCGGGAAGCGACCGGGGAGCTGTTTTTT. It encodes CASSREATGELFF.

This clone showed up just once. V and J are TRBV19 and TRBJ1-2; a weak D match, TRBD1 (5 bases). The CDR3 totals 17 residues. CDR1 LNHDA and CDR2 SQIVND come from the germline V gene (reference sequence). V dropped 2 bases and J dropped 5 bases, with 21 bases sitting between them. For the CDR3, the DNA is TGTGCCAGTAGTATAAACTGGTCAGGGCATGCCAAATATGGCTACACCTTC. Translating it yields CASSINWSGHAKYGYTF.

The chain is built from TRBV29-1 and TRBJ2-5; D may be TRBD1 or TRBD2 (5 bases each). The germline V gene has CDR1 SQVTM and CDR2 ANQGSEA. V lost 2 bases and J lost 5, with 15 bases in between. The CDR3 is 14 residues long. The CDR3 DNA is TGCAGCGTTGAACCCCTGGGGGTATGGGAGACCCAGTACTTC. Its translation is CSVEPLGVWETQYF. Full variable domain (outside the CDR3, taken from reference TRBV29-1 and TRBJ2-5): SAVISQKPSRDICQRGTSLTIQCQVDSQVTMMFWYRQQPGQSLTLIATANQGSEATYESGFVIDKFPISRPNLTFSTLTVSNMSPEDSSIYLCSVEPLGVWETQYFGPGTRLLVL.

This chain uses TRBV7-9 with TRBJ2-2, with D possibly TRBD2 on 6 matching bases. The V and J ends lost 5 bases and 0 bases respectively, with 19 bases between them. The CDR3 loop spans 18 amino acids. CDR1 and CDR2 from the germline V gene are SEHNR and FQNEAQ (reference sequence). CDR3 loop: CASSREPGEISNTGELFF. CDR3 DNA: TGTGCCAGCAGCCGCGAACCGGGGGAAATATCGAACACCGGGGAGCTGTTTTTT. The full variable domain, rest sourced from reference TRBV7-9 and TRBJ2-2, is DTGVSQNPRHKITKRGQNVTFRCDPISEHNRLYWYRQTLGQGPEFLTYFQNEAQLEKSRLLSDRFSAERPKGSFSTLEIQRTEQGDSAMYLCASSREPGEISNTGELFFGEGSRLTVL.

This chain uses TRBV11-3 with TRBJ1-1, with 7 bases fitting TRBD1. The trim removed 0 bases at V and 3 bases at J, leaving 7 bases unmatched. The CDR3 has 16 amino acids. CDR1 SGHNT and CDR2 YENEEA come from the germline V gene. CDR3 in DNA: TGTGCCAGCAGCTTAGAGGGGCGTGGGACAGACACTGAAGCTTTCTTT. This encodes CASSLEGRGTDTEAFF.

The V gene is TRBV19, the J gene TRBJ1-5; a possible D gene is TRBD1 (6 bases). CDR1 is LNHDA and CDR2 is SQIVND in the germline V gene (reference sequence). This CDR3 has 14 amino acids. V gave up 1 base and J gave up 6 bases, with 10 bases separating them. The CDR3 spells CASSIAGGFQPQHF. As DNA, the CDR3 is TGTGCCAGTAGTATAGCGGGGGGCTTTCAGCCCCAGCATTTT.

The chain uses TRBV4-2 and TRBJ1-5; TRBD1 might be the D (6 bases). V was cut by 0 bases and J by 5 bases, with 14 bases left in between. There are 16 residues in the CDR3. The germline V gene has CDR1 LGHNA and CDR2 YNFKEQ. This chain's CDR3 is CASSQDIGAGDQPQHF. The DNA for the CDR3 is TGTGCCAGCAGCCAAGATATAGGGGCAGGGGATCAGCCCCAGCATTTT.

V and J are TRBV10-3 and TRBJ2-3; 8 bases are shared with TRBD1. Germline CDR1 and CDR2: ENHRY and SYGVKD. The CDR3 spans 15 residues. Trimming took 4 bases from V and 3 from J; bases not matched to a gene: 6. Here the CDR3 reads CAISAGQGGTDTQYF. DNA of the CDR3: TGTGCCATCAGTGCCGGACAGGGTGGTACAGATACGCAGTATTTT.

The rearrangement uses TRBV9 and TRBJ2-1, with 9 bases that match TRBD2. The CDR3 sequence is 15 residues long. Trimming took 2 bases from V and 10 from J; bases not matched to a gene: 10. CDR1 and CDR2 from the germline V gene are SGDLS and YYNGEE. The CDR3 DNA sequence: TGTGCCAGCAGCGTGAAAGCGGGAGGATATTGGGAGCAGTTCTTC. It codes for CASSVKAGGYWEQFF.

The chain employs TRBV15 and TRBJ1-2, with TRBD1 matching 10 bases. Germline CDR1 is LNHNV and CDR2 is YYDKDF (reference sequence). V was clipped by 4 bases and J by 8 bases; unmatched bases: 4. The CDR3 has 13 residues. CDR3 sequence reads: CATSTGTGDGYTF. In DNA, the CDR3 is TGTGCCACCAGCACCGGGACAGGGGACGGCTACACCTTC.

V gene TRBV25-1 combines with J gene TRBJ2-2; D tentatively fits TRBD1 or TRBD2 (5 bases each). Deletions cut 2 bases from V and 0 bases from J, with 13 bases between. CDR3 length: 17 amino acids. Germline CDR1 is MGHDK and CDR2 is SYGVNS. CDR3 coding DNA: TGTGCCAGCAGTGAAATCGGGGCAGGAGCGAACACCGGGGAGCTGTTTTTT. It codes for CASSEIGAGANTGELFF.

The chain is built from TRBV6-5 and TRBJ1-2; D gene unclear. This CDR3 contains 13 residues. Germline lookup yields CDR1 MNHEY and CDR2 SVGAGI. The V gene lost 8 bases and the J gene lost 8 bases, with 18 bases spanning the gap. CDR3 loop: CASLGSQALGYTF. CDR3 coding DNA: TGTGCCAGCCTCGGAAGTCAGGCTCTGGGCTACACCTTC.

Here the CDR3 DNA reads TGCAGCGCGCGGAGGGGGCCCGACACCGGGGAGCTGTTTTTT. Translated, it gives CSARRGPDTGELFF. J is TRBJ2-2 and V is TRBV29-1; weak D call: TRBD1 (7 bases). From germline, CDR1 is SQVTM and CDR2 ANQGSEA. Trimming pared 7 bases from V and 3 bases from J, leaving 15 bases between. The CDR3 has 14 amino acids.

The chain carries TRBV7-9 and TRBJ1-4; D is perhaps TRBD1 (6 bases). Trimming shortened V by 5 bases and J by 3 bases, and 13 bases separated the two germline ends. This CDR3 region has 15 residues. Germline loops: CDR1 SEHNR, CDR2 FQNEAQ (reference sequence). CDR3: CASSQRQAANEKLFF. The CDR3 nucleotides read TGTGCCAGCAGCCAGCGACAGGCTGCTAATGAAAAACTGTTTTTT.

This sequence joins TRBV9 and TRBJ1-3; no definite D call. Trimming removed 6 bases from V and 0 bases from J, with 16 bases in between. The CDR3 loop spans 16 amino acids. Germline CDR1 is SGDLS and CDR2 is YYNGEE. CDR3 amino acids: CASTPGAGNSGNTIYF. The CDR3 coding sequence is TGTGCCAGCACCCCCGGTGCGGGAAACTCTGGAAACACCATATATTTT.

V gene TRBV5-4 combines with J gene TRBJ2-7; no firm D call. The germline V gene has CDR1 SGHNT and CDR2 YYREEE (reference sequence). CDR3 length: 13 residues. Trimming shortened V by 0 bases and J by 6 bases, and 10 bases separated the two germline ends. CDR3 residues: CASSLDSGSEQYF. The CDR3 nucleotides read TGTGCCAGCAGCTTGGATTCCGGTTCCGAGCAGTACTTC.

Only one count was recorded for this clone. The V call is TRBV11-2, the J call TRBJ1-1, with 9 bases that match TRBD1. Trimming at V came to 8 bases and at J to 6 bases, leaving 10 bases not matched to a gene. CDR3 size: 14 residues. The germline gives CDR1 SGHAT, CDR2 FQNNGV. CDR3 in amino acids: CASRPGTGLAEAFF. CDR3 DNA sequence: TGTGCCAGCCGACCTGGGACAGGGCTGGCTGAAGCTTTCTTT.

V is TRBV19 and J is TRBJ1-2, with D possibly TRBD1 on 5 matching bases. The CDR3 has 15 amino acids. Germline CDR1 reads LNHDA; CDR2 reads SQIVND (reference sequence). Trimming cost V 4 bases and J 4 bases, with 16 bases left between them. The CDR3 is CASSTRRDFLYGYTF. CDR3 DNA: TGTGCCAGTAGTACACGGAGGGACTTCCTCTATGGCTACACCTTC.

The CDR3 protein is CASSSRKYGYTF. CDR3 sequence (DNA): TGTGCCAGCAGTTCTAGAAAGTATGGCTACACCTTC. The genes are TRBV28 and TRBJ1-2; D remains ambiguous. This CDR3 contains 12 residues. V lost 4 bases and J 5 bases, leaving 8 bases between the germline ends. Germline V gene sequence: CDR1 MDHEN, CDR2 SYDVKM.

This chain uses TRBV19 with TRBJ1-5; 7 nucleotides align to TRBD1. The length of the CDR3 is 18 residues. V lost 4 bases and J lost 0; bases outside the gene matches: 12. Germline V gives CDR1 LNHDA, CDR2 SQIVND (reference sequence). Here the CDR3 reads CASSNSRGQTYSNQPQHF. CDR3 nucleotide sequence: TGTGCCAGTAGTAATTCAAGGGGGCAAACTTATAGCAATCAGCCCCAGCATTTT.